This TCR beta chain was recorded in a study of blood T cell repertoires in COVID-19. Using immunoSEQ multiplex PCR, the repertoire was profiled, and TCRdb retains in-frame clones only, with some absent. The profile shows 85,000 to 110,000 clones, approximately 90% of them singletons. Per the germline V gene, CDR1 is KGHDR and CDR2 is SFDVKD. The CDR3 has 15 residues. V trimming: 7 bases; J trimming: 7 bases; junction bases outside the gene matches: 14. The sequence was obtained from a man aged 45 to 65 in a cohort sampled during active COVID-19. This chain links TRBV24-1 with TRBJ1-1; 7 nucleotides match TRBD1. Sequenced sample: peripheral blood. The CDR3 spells CATRRTGAVPDEAFF. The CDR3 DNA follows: TGTGCCACCAGGAGGACAGGAGCAGTCCCTGATGAAGCTTTCTTT.